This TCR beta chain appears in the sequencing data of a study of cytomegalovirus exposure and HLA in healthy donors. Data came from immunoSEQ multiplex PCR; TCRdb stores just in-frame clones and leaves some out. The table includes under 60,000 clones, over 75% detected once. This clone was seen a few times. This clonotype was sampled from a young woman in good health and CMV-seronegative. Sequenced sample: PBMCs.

The CDR3 nucleotides read TGTGCCAGCAGCACCTGGACAGGGGCGGGTAACACCATATATTTT. Protein: CASSTWTGAGNTIYF. This chain connects TRBV7-8 to TRBJ1-3; 9 nucleotides match TRBD1. CDR3 length: 15 amino acids. Germline assignment: CDR1 SGHVS and CDR2 FQNEAQ. J gave up 7 bases and V 5 bases, and 9 bases lay outside the gene matches.